This is a list of T cell receptor beta chains from one sample in a study of beta chain features in type 1 diabetes. Only in-frame clones appear in the TCRdb table, and some are missing; sequencing was by immunoSEQ multiplex PCR. Of under 550,000 clones detected, over 10% appear once; the ten largest clones hold around 0.05%. Sequencing was carried out using naive CD4+ T cells from blood. These receptors all stem from a woman between 18 and 30 years old in good health. Both conserved end residues are part of each CDR3. D genes are given only for firm matches. Where a row states a size, it is once, few, many or the class of an expanded clone; other rows omit it.

j_call d_call v_call clone_size cdr3_nt cdr3_aa
TRBJ2-5 - TRBV11-2 - TGTGCCAGCAGCTTAGGGAGGGGGCGCCGATTGCAAGAGACCCAGTACTTC CASSLGRGRRLQETQYF
TRBJ2-5 - TRBV7-9 few TGTGCCAGCAGCCAGGGGTCCCAAGAGACCCAGTACTTC CASSQGSQETQYF
TRBJ2-5 TRBD1 TRBV25-1 - TGTGCCACCGGACAGGGGGCCACCCAGTACTTC CATGQGATQYF
TRBJ1-1 TRBD1 TRBV7-9 few TGTGCCAGCAGCCAGGGGGCGGGACAGAAAGCTTTCTTT CASSQGAGQKAFF
TRBJ2-3 - TRBV9 few TGTGCCAGCAGCGTCAGAGTGAGCACAGATACGCAGTATTTT CASSVRVSTDTQYF
TRBJ2-1 TRBD1 TRBV5-4 few TGTGCCAGCAGCTCCAGGGGGCATGAGCAGTTCTTC CASSSRGHEQFF
TRBJ2-7 TRBD1 TRBV29-1 few TGCAGCGTTGGTCGACAGGGAATGGGCGAGCAGTACTTC CSVGRQGMGEQYF
TRBJ1-1 - TRBV29-1 - TGCAGCGTTGTAGTACAGGTTATGAACACTGAAGCTTTCTTT CSVVVQVMNTEAFF
TRBJ2-7 TRBD1 TRBV29-1 - TGCAGCGTGGGCGGGACAGGGATCTACGAGCAGTACTTC CSVGGTGIYEQYF
TRBJ1-2 - TRBV4-1 - TGCGCCAGCAGCCAAGAATGGGCAGGTTATGGCTACACCTTC CASSQEWAGYGYTF
TRBJ2-7 TRBD2 TRBV11-3 few TGTGCCAGCAGCACCAGACTAGCGGGCGCCTACGAGCAGTACTTC CASSTRLAGAYEQYF
TRBJ1-5 - TRBV23-1 - TGCGCCAGCAGTCCTTCGAGAGGGGCCCGGAGAAGTCAGCCCCAGCATTTT CASSPSRGARRSQPQHF
TRBJ2-7 - TRBV18 few TGTGCCAGCTCCGCTGACCGGTACGAGCAGTACTTC CASSADRYEQYF
TRBJ1-4 - TRBV25-1 few TGTGCCAGCAGTATTATACTGGGGGAAAAACTGTTTTTT CASSIILGEKLFF
TRBJ2-1 TRBD2 TRBV25-1 few TGTGCCAGCAGCAGCCCACTAGCGGGAAATTACAATGAGCAGTTCTTC CASSSPLAGNYNEQFF
TRBJ2-7 - TRBV30 - TGTGCCGGGAGGGGGCATCGGTTCGACGAGCAGTACTTC CAGRGHRFDEQYF
TRBJ2-3 - TRBV7-2 few TGTGCCAGCAGCCCGAGGGGAGCCCCCTCCACAGATACGCAGTATTTT CASSPRGAPSTDTQYF
TRBJ1-6 - TRBV27 - TGTGCCAGCAGTTTATTAGTCAGGGGTGGTTCACCCCTCCACTTT CASSLLVRGGSPLHF
TRBJ2-5 - TRBV7-6 - TGTGCCAGCAGCTTAGGTGGGCGACCAGAGACCCAGTACTTC CASSLGGRPETQYF
TRBJ2-5 TRBD2 TRBV10-3 - TGTGCCATCAGTGAAGACCGGCCGGGACTAGGGGAGACCCAGTACTTC CAISEDRPGLGETQYF
TRBJ1-4 - TRBV7-9 - TGTGCCAGCAGCTCGTCGCTAAATGAAAAACTGTTTTTT CASSSSLNEKLFF
TRBJ1-6 - TRBV4-3 few TGCGCCAGCAGCCAAGAGGGAAGGGGAAGAGGTTCACCCCTCCACTTT CASSQEGRGRGSPLHF
TRBJ1-1 - TRBV20-1 few TGCAGTGCTAGGTCGGGTCCTGAAGCTTTCTTT CSARSGPEAFF
TRBJ2-3 TRBD2 TRBV5-4 few TGTGCCAGCAGCTGGACTAGCGCGGTATCCACAGATACGCAGTATTTT CASSWTSAVSTDTQYF
TRBJ2-1 TRBD1 TRBV7-2 - TGTGCCAGCAGCTCCCGTCCCGGGACAGGGTACAATGAGCAGTTCTTC CASSSRPGTGYNEQFF
TRBJ1-3 TRBD1 TRBV30 - TGTGCCTGGAGTCCCGACAGGGGGGCTGGAAACACCATATATTTT CAWSPDRGAGNTIYF
TRBJ2-5 TRBD1 TRBV7-2 - TGTGCCAGCAGCCAGGGACAGGGAGAGACCCAGTACTTC CASSQGQGETQYF
TRBJ1-4 - TRBV7-9 few TGTGCCAGCAGCTTAGGCCAGAACCACTTTAATGAAAAACTGTTTTTT CASSLGQNHFNEKLFF
TRBJ1-5 - TRBV19 - TGTGCCAGTAGTATAGGGGCAGGCGTCCAACTGCAGCATTTT CASSIGAGVQLQHF
TRBJ1-6 - TRBV6-5 - TGTGCCAGCAAGACGGGAGGGTATTCACCCCTCCACTTT CASKTGGYSPLHF
TRBJ2-2 - TRBV19 few TGTGCCAGTGGAACAGGGTTCACCGGGGAGCTGTTTTTT CASGTGFTGELFF
TRBJ2-3 - TRBV7-2 - TGTGCCAGCAGCTTAGAGGGCAGGAGCACAGATACGCAGTATTTT CASSLEGRSTDTQYF
TRBJ2-3 - TRBV6-5 - TGTGCCAGCAGTTACTCCTGGGGGCCCACAGATACGCAGTATTTT CASSYSWGPTDTQYF
TRBJ1-4 - TRBV7-9 few TGTGCCAGCAGCTTAGCGGTAGGGCGCCGGGAAAAACTGTTTTTT CASSLAVGRREKLFF
TRBJ2-2 - TRBV27 - TGTGCCAGGCGCCCGGCCGGGGAGCTGTTTTTT CARRPAGELFF
TRBJ1-2 - TRBV4-2 - TGTGCCAGCAGCAGCGGGGCGGACTATGGCTACACCTTC CASSSGADYGYTF
TRBJ1-2 - TRBV30 - TGTGCCTGGGGACAGCCCTACTATGGCTACACCTTC CAWGQPYYGYTF
TRBJ2-4 TRBD2 TRBV29-1 few TGCAGCGGTGGGGGGGTATCCAAAAACATTCAGTACTTC CSGGGVSKNIQYF
TRBJ2-5 TRBD2 TRBV27 - TGTGCCAGCAGTGGGACTAGCGGGAGAGGGACCCAGTACTTC CASSGTSGRGTQYF
TRBJ1-2 - TRBV7-2 - TGTGCCAGCAGCTTAAGATTCTATGGCTACACCTTC CASSLRFYGYTF
TRBJ2-7 TRBD2 TRBV27 few TGTGCCAGCAGTTTGACTAGCGGCCTTTACGAGCAGTACTTC CASSLTSGLYEQYF
TRBJ2-5 TRBD1 TRBV10-3 few TGTGCCATCAGCCAGGGGGCTATGGAGACCCAGTACTTC CAISQGAMETQYF
TRBJ1-5 - TRBV7-2 - TGTGCCAGCAGCTTGACAGGAGGTCAGCCCCAGCATTTT CASSLTGGQPQHF
TRBJ2-7 - TRBV7-9 few TGTGCCAGCAGCTTAGGACAGCAGTCCTACGAGCAGTACTTC CASSLGQQSYEQYF
TRBJ1-1 - TRBV6-5 - TGTGCCAGCAGTTATCACACTGAAGCTTTCTTT CASSYHTEAFF
TRBJ2-3 - TRBV11-2 - TGTGCCAGCAGACTGGGCCGGGGGGCCAGCACAGATACGCAGTATTTT CASRLGRGASTDTQYF
TRBJ1-2 TRBD1 TRBV2 - TGTGCCAGCAGGGACAGGGTTTTCGGCTACACCTTC CASRDRVFGYTF